Below, 10 T cell receptor beta chains from the same sample are listed, as sequenced in a study of T cells in tumors after PD-1 blockade. Some clones are missing from TCRdb's copy, which holds only in-frame ones; the method was immunoSEQ multiplex PCR. The sample comprises tens of thousands of clones, approximately 84% of which are singletons, and about 3.8% rests with the top ten. The material was PBMCs, obtained before anti-PD-1 treatment. Receptor source: a human donor with basal cell carcinoma.

This clone showed up just a few times. The chain carries TRBV6-1 and TRBJ1-1; D ambiguous. In germline, CDR1 is MNHNS, CDR2 SASEGT. With 2 bases removed from V and 4 bases from J, the gap between germline ends came to 17 bases. The length of the CDR3 is 16 residues. CDR3 region: CASSEIPKSWGTEAFF. As DNA, the CDR3 is TGTGCCAGCAGTGAAATCCCGAAGAGCTGGGGCACTGAAGCTTTCTTT.

CDR3 sequence reads: CASSSRTGGENYGYTF. Written as DNA, the CDR3 is TGCGCCAGCAGCTCCCGGACAGGGGGAGAGAACTATGGCTACACCTTC. The gene calls are TRBV5-1 and TRBJ1-2; TRBD1 agrees at 10 bases. V shed 3 bases and J 2 bases; nucleotides not matched to a gene: 7. The germline CDR1 and CDR2 sequences are SGHRS and YFSETQ. CDR3 length: 16 residues.

The chain uses TRBV5-3 and TRBJ2-4; the match to TRBD2 covers 8 bases. TRBV5-3 is classed as an ORF, of uncertain function. Unmatched junction bases numbered 3, after V lost 0 bases and J lost 1 base. There are 16 residues in the CDR3. CDR3 in DNA: TGTGCCAGAAGCTTGGCCGGGAGGGCCGCCAAAAACATTCAGTACTTC. Translated, it gives CARSLAGRAAKNIQYF.

This chain links TRBV5-1 with TRBJ1-5; TRBD1 might be the D (6 bases). This CDR3 spans 15 amino acids. Germline-derived CDR1 and CDR2 are SGHRS and YFSETQ. Trimming left V 5 bases short and J 9 bases short, with 21 bases between. The CDR3, as DNA: TGCGCCAGCAGTCCCGAAGCGGGAGGCAGGGGGCCCCAGCATTTT. Translating gives CASSPEAGGRGPQHF. The variable domain in full, completed from reference TRBV5-1 and TRBJ1-5, reads KAGVTQTPRYLIKTRGQQVTLSCSPISGHRSVSWYQQTPGQGLQFLFEYFSETQRNKGNFPGRFSGRQFSNSRSEMNVSTLELGDSALYLCASSPEAGGRGPQHFGDGTRLSIL.

The V call is TRBV18, the J call TRBJ1-1; D perhaps matches TRBD1 (5 bases). The CDR3 consists of 13 residues. The germline V gene has CDR1 KGHSH and CDR2 LQKENI. With 0 bases removed from V and 6 bases from J, the gap between germline ends came to 8 bases. CDR3 loop: CASSPPAGAEAFF. The CDR3 region has the DNA TGTGCCAGCTCACCACCGGCGGGGGCTGAAGCTTTCTTT.

V and J are TRBV24-1 and TRBJ2-1; 12 bases fit TRBD2. This CDR3 contains 16 residues. The germline gives CDR1 KGHDR, CDR2 SFDVKD. The V segment lost 4 bases and the J segment 10 bases; nucleotides outside the gene matches: 10. CDR3 sequence reads: CATSDAGTSGFYEQFF. The CDR3 DNA is TGTGCCACCAGTGACGCCGGGACTAGCGGGTTCTACGAGCAGTTCTTC.

The rearrangement links TRBV18 to TRBJ2-1; D ambiguous. Germline values: CDR1 KGHSH, CDR2 LQKENI. The V end was cut by 3 bases, the J end by 8 bases, with 8 bases between. The CDR3 totals 12 residues. The chain's CDR3 is CASSPLWDEQFF. The CDR3 region has the DNA TGTGCCAGCTCACCCCTATGGGATGAGCAGTTCTTC. The full variable domain, its missing parts supplied by reference TRBV18 and TRBJ2-1, is NAGVMQNPRHLVRRRGQEARLRCSPMKGHSHVYWYRQLPEEGLKFMVYLQKENIIDESGMPKERFSAEFPKEGPSILRIQQVVRGDSAAYFCASSPLWDEQFFGPGTRLTVL.

This rearrangement joins TRBV29-1 to TRBJ2-7; D is undetermined. Between the trimmed V and J ends, which lost 0 bases and 0 bases, there was a span of 9 bases. CDR3 size: 14 residues. CDR1 SQVTM and CDR2 ANQGSEA come from the germline V gene. DNA for the CDR3: TGCAGCGTTGAAGAGGCAGCGAGCTCCTACGAGCAGTACTTC. As protein: CSVEEAASSYEQYF.

The CDR3 coding sequence is TGTGCCAGCAGCCAAGCTAGCGGGGGGGCAGATACGCAGTATTTT. This sequence encodes CASSQASGGADTQYF. The chain is built from TRBV4-2 and TRBJ2-3; 12 bases map to TRBD2. The CDR3 has 15 amino acids. V lost 1 base to trimming and J lost 4 bases; unmatched junction nucleotides: 0. Germline CDR1 reads LGHNA; CDR2 reads YNFKEQ.

This chain joins TRBV9 and TRBJ2-2; no clear D gene. This CDR3 region has 17 residues. Germline V gene data show CDR1 as SGDLS and CDR2 as YYNGEE. Trimming removed 0 bases from V and 1 base from J, with 13 bases in between. CDR3 sequence reads: CASSVVVGYLNTGELFF. The CDR3 bases are TGTGCCAGCAGCGTAGTGGTCGGGTATCTGAACACCGGGGAGCTGTTTTTT.